This entry is about one T cell receptor (beta chain). Methods used by the authors: Cell counts per sample came from amplifying reference gene primers. Method: immunoSEQ multiplex PCR; TCRdb's copy keeps in-frame clones and lacks some. Clone size and V and J calls were adopted from that table, with D and trimming inferred from the DNA. The sample gives about 150,000 clones, 85% to 90% of which show up once; 10% to 15% is in the top ten. Germline V gene lookup returns CDR1 SGHRS and CDR2 YFSETQ. The CDR3 totals 18 residues. V was shortened by 0 bases and J by 0 bases, with 17 bases between the two germline ends. This record comes from a study of blood T cell repertoires in COVID-19. Study-wide background: PBMCs, B-cell-depleted T cells, or T cells provided the cDNA or gDNA that made up the material.

The Seattle patients joined while their infection was active and were tracked longitudinally afterward. The clonotype comes from a man aged 18 to 29 with COVID-19, enrolled during active disease. V and J are TRBV5-1 and TRBJ2-3, with D unclear. The specimen sequenced was peripheral blood. The CDR3 nucleotides are TGCGCCAGCAGCTTGGCCTTTCTTGGCCCCAGTAGCACAGATACGCAGTATTTT. It codes for CASSLAFLGPSSTDTQYF.